Listed below are T cell receptor beta chains from one sample, sequenced in a study of blood T cells in healthy people across ages. TCRdb ran MiXCR on the 5' RACE reads and lists one entry per CDR3 protein. The data show more than 800,000 distinct CDR3 sequences, 25% to 30% seen once. The sample consisted of blood. The receptors stem from an elderly woman in good health. Each CDR3 is given with its conserved first and last residue. A D gene is named only where the DNA matches it firmly. A clone size is listed for some rows: how often the clone was seen (once, few, many), or a class if it is expanded.

size	J	D	V	CDR3	DNA
many	TRBJ2-3	-	TRBV12-3/TRBV12-4	CASSLGQGSTDTQYF	TGTGCCAGCAGCTTAGGGCAGGGTAGCACAGATACGCAGTATTTT
many	TRBJ1-1	TRBD1	TRBV5-1	CASSPGQDTEAFF	TGCGCCAGCAGCCCAGGACAGGACACTGAAGCTTTCTTT
many	TRBJ2-5	-	TRBV12-3/TRBV12-4	CASTNKETQYF	TGTGCCAGCACCAATAAGGAGACCCAGTACTTC
many	TRBJ2-1	-	TRBV5-1	CASRTSGRNEQFF	TGCGCCAGCAGAACATCAGGGCGAAATGAGCAGTTCTTC
-	TRBJ2-1	-	TRBV3-1	CASSQGSSLVVHNEQFF	TGTGCCAGCAGCCAAGGTAGTAGTCTCGTGGTGCACAATGAGCAGTTCTTC
many	TRBJ1-5	-	TRBV12-3/TRBV12-4	CASSPIGGGRGSNQPQHF	TGTGCCAGCAGCCCCATCGGGGGCGGCAGGGGAAGCAATCAGCCCCAGCATTTT
many	TRBJ1-1	-	TRBV6-5	CASSSPRENTEAFF	TGTGCCAGCAGTTCCCCCAGGGAGAACACTGAAGCTTTCTTT
-	TRBJ2-5	TRBD2	TRBV5-5	CASSLGGEGETQYF	TGTGCCAGCAGCTTGGGCGGGGAGGGAGAGACCCAGTACTTC
many	TRBJ2-1	TRBD2	TRBV5-1	CASSSPTSGPYNEQFF	TGCGCCAGCAGCTCCCCTACTAGCGGGCCCTACAATGAGCAGTTCTTC
-	TRBJ2-5	-	TRBV7-2	CASTRAETQYF	TGTGCCAGCACCCGCGCGGAGACCCAGTACTTC
many	TRBJ2-7	TRBD1	TRBV15	CATSRGPGGYEQYF	TGTGCCACCAGCAGGGGACCAGGGGGCTACGAGCAGTACTTC
few	TRBJ1-1	TRBD1	TRBV30	CAWSPQGWENTEAFF	TGTGCCTGGAGCCCACAGGGGTGGGAGAACACTGAAGCTTTCTTT
many	TRBJ1-2	TRBD1	TRBV6-5	CASSTGQGYGYGYTF	TGTGCCAGCAGTACCGGACAGGGCTACGGCTATGGCTACACCTTC
-	TRBJ2-1	TRBD2	TRBV5-1	CASRPAGASYNEQFF	TGCGCCAGCAGGCCAGCGGGAGCCTCCTACAATGAGCAGTTCTTC
many	TRBJ2-4	TRBD1	TRBV5-1	CASRPGQGADPVSIQYF	TGCGCCAGCAGACCGGGACAGGGGGCCGACCCAGTCAGCATTCAGTACTTC
-	TRBJ1-5	-	TRBV6-6	CASTQSGGSNQPQHF	TGTGCCAGCACCCAGTCCGGGGGCAGCAATCAGCCCCAGCATTTT
-	TRBJ2-3	TRBD2	TRBV12-3/TRBV12-4	CASSRSSGYRADAQYF	TGTGCCAGCAGCCGCTCTAGCGGCTATAGAGCAGATGCGCAGTATTTT
many	TRBJ2-4	-	TRBV6-2/TRBV6-3	CASSYSRTGRDIQYF	TGTGCCAGCAGTTACTCACGGACAGGGAGGGACATTCAGTACTTC
-	TRBJ2-1	-	TRBV12-3/TRBV12-4	CASSGTLVTYNEQFF	TGTGCCAGCAGTGGGACACTTGTAACCTACAATGAGCAGTTCTTC
few	TRBJ2-3	-	TRBV30	CAWSGGPSTDTQYF	TGTGCCTGGAGCGGGGGGCCTAGCACAGATACGCAGTATTTT
-	TRBJ1-4	TRBD1	TRBV7-2	CASSFTGGSNEKRFF	TGTGCCAGCAGCTTTACAGGGGGATCTAATGAAAAACGGTTTTTT
few	TRBJ2-5	TRBD2	TRBV20-1	CSAPTSGRETQYF	TGCAGTGCTCCGACTAGCGGGCGAGAGACCCAGTACTTC
many	TRBJ2-1	TRBD1	TRBV14	CASSQELPDRGKVGNEQFF	TGTGCCAGCAGCCAAGAATTACCCGACAGGGGTAAAGTGGGCAATGAGCAGTTCTTC
many	TRBJ2-4	TRBD1	TRBV24-1	CATSDSGQGKNIQYF	TGTGCCACCAGTGATTCCGGACAGGGAAAAAACATTCAGTACTTC
few	TRBJ1-5	TRBD1	TRBV6-2/TRBV6-3	CASRPLRRGLGNQPQHF	TGTGCCAGCAGACCTCTCCGGAGGGGGCTGGGCAATCAGCCCCAGCATTTT
many	TRBJ2-5	-	TRBV4-1	CASSHWGRAGGQETQYF	TGCGCCAGCAGCCATTGGGGTCGTGCAGGAGGCCAAGAGACCCAGTACTTC
-	TRBJ1-2	TRBD1	TRBV20-1	CSASRDRVGGYTF	TGCAGTGCCAGCCGGGACAGGGTAGGAGGCTACACCTTC
many	TRBJ1-2	-	TRBV20-1	CSAREDGGDYGYTF	TGCAGTGCTAGAGAAGACGGGGGGGACTATGGCTACACCTTC
-	TRBJ2-1	-	TRBV24-1	CATSEFHNEQFF	TGTGCCACCAGTGAATTCCACAATGAGCAGTTCTTC
many	TRBJ2-1	-	TRBV6-5	CASTYSIGGGSSYNEQFF	TGTGCCAGCACCTACTCCATCGGCGGCGGAAGCTCCTACAATGAGCAGTTCTTC
-	TRBJ2-3	-	TRBV5-1	CASSRDPGTDTQYF	TGCGCCAGCAGCCGGGACCCCGGCACAGATACGCAGTATTTT
few	TRBJ1-1	-	TRBV7-2	CASSWTPTTEAFF	TGTGCCAGCAGCTGGACACCAACCACTGAAGCTTTCTTT
few	TRBJ1-1	-	TRBV18	CASSPPNQRRTEAFF	TGTGCCAGCTCACCACCTAACCAGCGAAGGACTGAAGCTTTCTTT
few	TRBJ1-1	-	TRBV29-1	CSVDSVGGLNTEAFF	TGCAGCGTTGACTCGGTCGGAGGGCTGAACACTGAAGCTTTCTTT
many	TRBJ1-2	TRBD1	TRBV7-2	CASSLARPGQGAPGYTF	TGTGCCAGCAGCTTAGCCCGACCGGGACAGGGGGCGCCGGGCTACACCTTC
few	TRBJ1-1	-	TRBV6-4	CASSPTRLNTEAFF	TGTGCCAGCAGTCCAACCAGGCTCAACACTGAAGCTTTCTTT
few	TRBJ2-1	TRBD2	TRBV9	CASSVGAGGQGNEQFF	TGTGCCAGCAGCGTAGGAGCGGGGGGGCAAGGCAATGAGCAGTTCTTC
few	TRBJ1-1	TRBD1	TRBV13	CASRQDRGAAEAFF	TGTGCCAGCAGACAGGACAGGGGAGCCGCTGAAGCTTTCTTT
few	TRBJ2-5	-	TRBV27	CASSLSRRQETQYF	TGTGCCAGCAGTTTATCGAGACGGCAAGAGACCCAGTACTTC
once	TRBJ2-1	TRBD2	TRBV7-2	CASSWLADFSYNEQFF	TGTGCCAGCAGCTGGCTAGCGGATTTCTCCTACAATGAGCAGTTCTTC
many	TRBJ1-4	TRBD1	TRBV29-1	CSVADRASSEKLFF	TGCAGCGTCGCGGACAGGGCTTCCTCCGAAAAACTGTTTTTT
many	TRBJ2-5	-	TRBV20-1	CSASPGTTGREQYF	TGCAGTGCTTCCCCCGGGACAACGGGGAGAGAGCAGTACTTC